The next 25 T cell receptor beta chains were all read from a single sample in a study of cytomegalovirus exposure and HLA in healthy donors. Vbeta (60) and Jbeta (13) primers were used in the PCR. Profiling relied on immunoSEQ multiplex PCR, and the TCRdb table lists in-frame clones only, not all of them. The repertoire includes some 120,000 clones, around 73% of them detected once, and under 13% sits in the top ten. The sequencing input was PBMCs. Every receptor here comes from a man aged 25 to 40 in good health and CMV-seropositive.

CDR3 sequence reads: CASSQDRLAGAYNEQFF. The CDR3 bases are TGCGCCAGCAGCCAAGATCGGCTAGCGGGAGCCTACAATGAGCAGTTCTTC. The rearrangement joins TRBV4-1 to TRBJ2-1; 10 bases are a match to TRBD2. Germline-derived CDR1 and CDR2 are MGHRA and YSYEKL. The V segment lost 0 bases and the J segment 2 bases; nucleotides outside the gene matches: 4. The CDR3 sequence is 17 residues long.

This chain uses TRBV25-1 with TRBJ2-1; a possible D gene is TRBD2 (6 bases). The CDR3 consists of 17 residues. V lost 3 bases to trimming and J lost 0 bases, with 15 bases between them. Germline V gene lookup returns CDR1 MGHDK and CDR2 SYGVNS. CDR3 protein: CASSDIRAGISYNEQFF. The DNA for the CDR3 is TGTGCCAGCAGTGACATAAGAGCGGGTATCTCCTACAATGAGCAGTTCTTC.

This clone occurred once. The V call is TRBV7-9, the J call TRBJ2-7; maybe TRBD1 (6 bases). Trimming left V 5 bases short and J 1 base short, with 6 bases between. The CDR3 contains 12 residues. CDR1 is SEHNR and CDR2 is FQNEAQ in the germline V gene (reference sequence). The CDR3 nucleotides read TGTGCCAGCAGCACAGGGTCCTACGAGCAGTACTTC. This encodes CASSTGSYEQYF.

The J gene is TRBJ2-5, the V gene TRBV28, with D unresolved. The V end lost 3 bases, the J end lost 0 bases, and 5 bases lay between the germline ends. Germline CDR1 MDHEN, CDR2 SYDVKM. This CDR3 is built from 13 residues. CDR3 protein: CASSLSHQETQYF. The CDR3 nucleotides are TGTGCCAGCAGTTTGAGCCACCAAGAGACCCAGTACTTC.

The chain recombines TRBV6-1 with TRBJ2-2; 7 bases map to TRBD1. J gave up 2 bases and V 10 bases, and 7 bases lay outside the gene matches. The germline CDR1 and CDR2 sequences are MNHNS and SASEGT. CDR3 length: 14 residues. CDR3 nucleotides: TGTGCCACTTTACAGGGGACCAACACCGGGGAGCTGTTTTTT. Translated: CATLQGTNTGELFF.

The chain employs TRBV18 and TRBJ1-2; D may be TRBD1 (5 bases). The CDR3 is 14 amino acids. With 4 bases removed from V and 8 bases from J, the gap between germline ends came to 17 bases. The V gene's germline CDR1 is KGHSH and CDR2 LQKENI. The CDR3 region has the DNA TGTGCCAGCTCACAATCCGGGACTTTAGCAGGCTACACCTTC. Its translation: CASSQSGTLAGYTF.

The J gene is TRBJ2-1, the V gene TRBV4-2, with D tentatively TRBD2 (7 bases). Trimming pared 1 base from V and 9 bases from J, leaving 19 bases between. The germline V gene encodes CDR1 LGHNA and CDR2 YNFKEQ. The CDR3 extends over 16 amino acids. The CDR3 DNA reads TGTGCCAGCAGCCAAGCGGGACGGGGGGCATGGGGTGAGCAGTTCTTC. It codes for CASSQAGRGAWGEQFF.

This rearrangement joins TRBV7-3 to TRBJ1-2; D is possibly TRBD1 (6 bases). The CDR3 has 13 amino acids. V was trimmed by 2 bases and J by 3 bases, leaving 7 bases between them. Germline CDR1 SGHTA, CDR2 FQGTGA. The CDR3: CASSLAGDYGYTF. The CDR3 region has the DNA TGTGCCAGCAGCTTAGCAGGGGACTATGGCTACACCTTC.

This chain uses TRBV30 with TRBJ2-1; TRBD2 matches at 15 bases. This CDR3 is built from 14 residues. Germline CDR1 and CDR2: GTSNPN and SVGIG (reference sequence). The trim removed 0 bases at V and 16 bases at J, leaving 7 bases unmatched. The CDR3 loop reads CAWSVPGLAGGGFF. The CDR3 nucleotides are TGTGCCTGGAGTGTTCCGGGACTAGCGGGAGGAGGCTTCTTC.

V and J are TRBV7-2 and TRBJ2-1, with D possibly being TRBD2 (7 bases). Germline V lookup: CDR1 SGHTA, CDR2 FQGNSA. Trimming left V 8 bases short and J 7 bases short, with 21 bases between. There are 15 residues in the CDR3. DNA of the CDR3: TGTGCCAGCGGGGGGAGGGGGGATTTCTGGAATGAGCAGTTCTTC. Translation gives CASGGRGDFWNEQFF.

The rearrangement joins TRBV7-3 to TRBJ2-5; D gene uncertain. V lost 1 base, J lost 4 bases, and 4 bases lay in between. The CDR3 spans 12 residues. Germline values: CDR1 SGHTA, CDR2 FQGTGA. The CDR3 here is CASSLSGETQYF. The CDR3 DNA reads as TGTGCCAGCAGCTTAAGCGGAGAGACCCAGTACTTC.

The rearrangement links TRBV18 to TRBJ2-2; 8 bases line up with TRBD2. The CDR3 runs to 16 residues. Looked up from germline, CDR1 is KGHSH and CDR2 is LQKENI. After removal of 5 bases from V and 1 base from J, the junction contained 6 bases not matched to a gene. CDR3 sequence (DNA): TGTGCCAGCTCAAGGGCTAGCGGGCTGAACACCGGGGAGCTGTTTTTT. Protein: CASSRASGLNTGELFF.

This clone was counted between two and nine times. V gene TRBV7-2 combines with J gene TRBJ2-3; TRBD2 might be the D (6 bases). The germline CDR1 and CDR2 sequences are SGHTA and FQGNSA. The CDR3 is 14 residues long. The V end lost 5 bases, the J end lost 6 bases, and 15 bases lay between the germline ends. CDR3: CASSLASRGDTQYF. DNA of the CDR3: TGTGCCAGCAGCCTCGCCTCACGGGGGGATACGCAGTATTTT.

The V gene is TRBV2, the J gene TRBJ2-7; D remains unclear. Trimming took 0 bases from V and 1 from J, leaving 10 bases between them. The CDR3 has 15 amino acids. The germline V gene has CDR1 SNHLY and CDR2 FYNNEI. CDR3: CASSEALGPSYEQYF. The CDR3 DNA sequence: TGTGCCAGCAGTGAAGCGCTTGGGCCTTCCTACGAGCAGTACTTC.

V gene TRBV7-9 combines with J gene TRBJ2-7; D is perhaps TRBD2 (5 bases). Germline CDR1 and CDR2: SEHNR and FQNEAQ (reference sequence). Between the trimmed V and J ends, which lost 4 bases and 7 bases, there was a span of 11 bases. This CDR3 has 12 residues. The CDR3 region has the DNA TGTGCCAGCAGCTCGGGCCCGGGAGAGCAGTACTTC. Translating it yields CASSSGPGEQYF. The complete variable domain, with remaining parts taken from reference TRBV7-9 and TRBJ2-7, reads DTGVSQNPRHKITKRGQNVTFRCDPISEHNRLYWYRQTLGQGPEFLTYFQNEAQLEKSRLLSDRFSAERPKGSFSTLEIQRTEQGDSAMYLCASSSGPGEQYFGPGTRLTVT.

J is TRBJ1-4 and V is TRBV5-6, with TRBD1 matching over 8 bases. The CDR3 extends over 16 amino acids. The trim removed 1 base at V and 8 bases at J, leaving 10 bases unmatched. Per the germline V gene, CDR1 is SGHDT and CDR2 is YYEEEE. CDR3 region: CASSLMDWTGIEKLFF. CDR3 bases: TGTGCCAGCAGCTTGATGGACTGGACAGGGATCGAAAAACTGTTTTTT.

The V call is TRBV30, the J call TRBJ1-2; 9 bases are a match to TRBD1. CDR1 and CDR2 (germline): GTSNPN, SVGIG (reference sequence). The CDR3 has 14 amino acids. The V and J ends lost 2 bases and 2 bases, in that order; junction bases with no gene match: 3. The CDR3 sequence is CAWSRDRENYGYTF. The CDR3 nucleotides are TGTGCCTGGAGTAGGGACAGGGAGAACTATGGCTACACCTTC.

The V gene is TRBV6-6, the J gene TRBJ1-2; 9 bases map to TRBD1. Germline assignment: CDR1 MNHNY and CDR2 SVGAGI (reference sequence). J lost 6 bases, V lost 2 bases, and 4 bases had no gene match. This CDR3 contains 14 residues. CDR3 sequence: CASSYGTGKDGYTF. CDR3 nucleotide sequence: TGTGCCAGCAGTTACGGGACAGGGAAAGATGGCTACACCTTC.

DNA for the CDR3: TGTGCCAGCAGTAAGATAGTTTCCTACAATGAGCAGTTCTTC. Protein: CASSKIVSYNEQFF. This chain links TRBV27 with TRBJ2-1, with D uncertain. The CDR3 is 14 residues long. Germline-derived CDR1 and CDR2 are MNHEY and SMNVEV (reference sequence). The V end lost 5 bases, the J end lost 1 base, and 9 bases lay between the germline ends.

DNA of the CDR3: TGTGCTAGTTTAGGGGTGGCTAATGAGCAGTTCTTC. As protein: CASLGVANEQFF. The V call is TRBV12-5, the J call TRBJ2-1, with a tentative D call TRBD1 (5 bases). The CDR3 covers 12 residues. Germline CDR1 reads LGHNT; CDR2 reads FRNRAP. Trimming left V 8 bases short and J 7 bases short, with 12 bases between. Based on the CDR3 plus reference TRBV12-5 and TRBJ2-1, the full variable domain is DARVTQTPRHKVTEMGQEVTMRCQPILGHNTVFWYRQTMMQGLELLAYFRNRAPLDDSGMPKDRFSAEMPDATLATLKIQPSEPRDSAVYFCASLGVANEQFFGPGTRLTVL.

The chain combines TRBV5-4 with TRBJ2-7; 8 nucleotides agree with TRBD1. The germline V gene has CDR1 SGHNT and CDR2 YYREEE (reference sequence). The CDR3 extends over 14 amino acids. J was trimmed by 4 bases and V by 3 bases; bases with no gene match: 6. The CDR3 sequence is CASSYDRGRYEQYF. The CDR3 region has the DNA TGTGCCAGCAGCTACGACAGGGGACGATACGAGCAGTACTTC.

For this clone: One end of the junction does not line up with germline, which may come from a read error. The chain links TRBV28 to TRBJ1-5; TRBD1 aligns across 8 bases. CDR1 is MDHEN and CDR2 is SYDVKM in the germline V gene. This CDR3 is 18 amino acids long. The CDR3 DNA follows: TGTGTCAGCAGTCAAACCCCTTGGACAGGGAGTAGCAATCAGCCCCAGCATTTT. Its translation: CVSSQTPWTGSSNQPQHF.

J is TRBJ1-1 and V is TRBV10-3, with TRBD1 matching 7 bases. Germline CDR1 is ENHRY and CDR2 is SYGVKD. The J segment lost 1 base and the V segment lost 8 bases, leaving 4 bases of the junction unmatched. The CDR3 contains 13 residues. This CDR3 reads CAIQGQPNTEAFF. CDR3 DNA sequence: TGTGCCATCCAGGGACAGCCGAACACTGAAGCTTTCTTT.

The DNA of the CDR3 is TGCAGCGTTGAGACAAGGAACTATGGCTACACCTTC. Translation: CSVETRNYGYTF. The chain is built from TRBV29-1 and TRBJ1-2; no firm D call. The V end lost 3 bases, the J end lost 2 bases, and 7 bases lay between the germline ends. Germline loops: CDR1 SQVTM, CDR2 ANQGSEA. CDR3 size: 12 residues.

The chain combines TRBV7-7 with TRBJ2-7; D is possibly TRBD2 (6 bases). The CDR3 is 15 residues long. From germline, CDR1 is SSHAT and CDR2 FNYEAQ (reference sequence). The germline V and J ends were trimmed by 4 bases and 0 bases, with 13 bases remaining between them. CDR3 region: CASSSPYGSSYEQYF. In DNA form, the CDR3 reads TGTGCCAGCAGCTCCCCATACGGGAGCTCCTACGAGCAGTACTTC.